The 20 T cell receptor beta chains below were found in one sample sequenced in a study of blood T cell repertoires in COVID-19. Assay used: immunoSEQ multiplex PCR; TCRdb lists only in-frame clones, some missing. This table holds 300,000 to 450,000 clones, approximately 87% found once. Sequenced material: PBMCs or T cells enriched from blood (not recorded which). The source of these receptors is a man between 25 and 39 years old who had recovered from COVID-19.

V and J are TRBV5-1 and TRBJ2-1; no reliable D call. The V gene lost 1 base and the J gene lost 0 bases, with 17 bases spanning the gap. The CDR3 totals 18 residues. Germline CDR1 and CDR2: SGHRS and YFSETQ. The CDR3 reads CASSLSPTGPSSYNEQFF. The CDR3 DNA sequence: TGCGCCAGCAGCTTGAGTCCGACGGGTCCGAGCTCCTACAATGAGCAGTTCTTC.

This clone is a singleton in its sample. This chain connects TRBV30 to TRBJ2-2; 10 positions match TRBD2. Germline V gene data show CDR1 as GTSNPN and CDR2 as SVGIG (reference sequence). After removal of 4 bases from V and 4 bases from J, the junction contained 12 bases not matched to a gene. The CDR3 is 17 amino acids. The CDR3 loop reads CAWKIAGGHGGTGELFF. The CDR3 DNA follows: TGTGCCTGGAAAATAGCGGGGGGCCATGGAGGCACCGGGGAGCTGTTTTTT.

This rearrangement joins TRBV5-1 to TRBJ1-5; no definite D call. The CDR3 covers 17 residues. V was shortened by 0 bases and J by 2 bases, with 15 bases between the two germline ends. Germline V gives CDR1 SGHRS, CDR2 YFSETQ. This chain's CDR3 is CASSLGVRAGCNQPQHF. The CDR3 nucleotides read TGCGCCAGCAGCTTGGGGGTGCGCGCCGGGTGCAATCAGCCCCAGCATTTT.

The chain has TRBV30 and TRBJ2-1, with 13 bases fitting TRBD2. This CDR3 comprises 16 residues. Germline V CDR1 and CDR2: GTSNPN, SVGIG (reference sequence). J lost 3 bases, V lost 2 bases, and 4 bases had no gene match. DNA for the CDR3: TGTGCCTGGAGTCCTAGGACTAGCGGGGGCTACAATGAGCAGTTCTTC. Its protein product is CAWSPRTSGGYNEQFF.

CDR3 DNA: TGTGCCAGCAGCCCGGGGAATCAGCCCCAGCATTTT. This gives the protein CASSPGNQPQHF. The chain links TRBV7-9 to TRBJ1-5, with D unclear. Looked up from germline, CDR1 is SEHNR and CDR2 is FQNEAQ (reference sequence). Trimming pared 5 bases from V and 4 bases from J, leaving 6 bases between. This CDR3 spans 12 amino acids. Variable domain in full (rest from reference TRBV7-9 and TRBJ1-5): DTGVSQNPRHKITKRGQNVTFRCDPISEHNRLYWYRQTLGQGPEFLTYFQNEAQLEKSRLLSDRFSAERPKGSFSTLEIQRTEQGDSAMYLCASSPGNQPQHFGDGTRLSIL.

This chain joins TRBV30 and TRBJ1-1; D gene unclear. This CDR3 has 14 residues. The V end was cut by 0 bases, the J end by 0 bases, with 8 bases between. Germline CDR1 is GTSNPN and CDR2 is SVGIG (reference sequence). This CDR3 reads CAWSVRVLNTEAFF. As DNA, the CDR3 is TGTGCCTGGAGTGTTAGAGTACTGAACACTGAAGCTTTCTTT. Looking up the rest from reference TRBV30 and TRBJ1-1 gives the full variable domain: SQTIHQWPATLVQPVGSPLSLECTVEGTSNPNLYWYRQAAGRGLQLLFYSVGIGQISSEVPQNLSASRPQDRQFILSSKKLLLSDSGFYLCAWSVRVLNTEAFFGQGTRLTVV.

The V call is TRBV12-3 or TRBV12-4, the J call TRBJ2-7, with no clear D. V was trimmed by 6 bases and J by 0 bases, leaving 9 bases between them. This CDR3 spans 13 amino acids. The CDR3 reads CASRTPNSYEQYF. The CDR3 DNA is TGTGCCAGCAGGACACCGAACTCCTACGAGCAGTACTTC.

A word on this clone: Other DNA sequences from this sample encode an identical CDR3 as well. V and J are TRBV2 and TRBJ1-3; 12 nucleotides match TRBD1. The CDR3 is 15 residues long. Per the germline V gene, CDR1 is SNHLY and CDR2 is FYNNEI. The V and J ends lost 6 bases and 4 bases, in that order; junction bases with no gene match: 4. Here the CDR3 reads CASSRDRGQGNTIYF. CDR3 DNA: TGTGCCAGCAGCCGGGACAGGGGGCAAGGAAACACCATATATTTT.

This sequence joins TRBV24-1 and TRBJ2-3; 7 nucleotides align to TRBD1. There are 14 residues in the CDR3. Germline values: CDR1 KGHDR, CDR2 SFDVKD. V lost 3 bases to trimming and J lost 8 bases; unmatched junction nucleotides: 7. CDR3 coding DNA: TGTGCCACCAGTGATCCCGGGACAGTGGGTACGCAGTATTTT. It specifies CATSDPGTVGTQYF.

This chain connects TRBV29-1 to TRBJ1-5; no reliable D call. Germline CDR1 SQVTM, CDR2 ANQGSEA. V lost 4 bases, J lost 4 bases, and 8 bases lay in between. The CDR3 contains 12 residues. CDR3 nucleotides: TGCAGCGTTGTCGAAGCTAATCAGCCCCAGCATTTT. Translated: CSVVEANQPQHF.

The CDR3 region is CASSRTESYEQYF. CDR3 nucleotide sequence: TGTGCCAGCAGTCGGACAGAGTCCTACGAGCAGTACTTC. V and J are TRBV27 and TRBJ2-7, with D maybe TRBD1 (6 bases). The germline V and J ends were trimmed by 5 bases and 1 base, with 9 bases remaining between them. Germline CDR1 reads MNHEY; CDR2 reads SMNVEV (reference sequence). CDR3 length: 13 residues.

The V call is TRBV2, the J call TRBJ1-2; 7 nucleotides agree with TRBD1. CDR1 is SNHLY, CDR2 FYNNEI, per germline. The CDR3 runs to 14 residues. The V gene end was trimmed by 6 bases and the J gene end by 2 bases; junction bases not matched to a gene: 6. CDR3 sequence reads: CASRVTGMNYGYTF. The DNA for the CDR3 is TGTGCCAGCAGAGTGACAGGGATGAACTATGGCTACACCTTC.

The chain carries TRBV5-1 and TRBJ1-1; 10 bases agree with TRBD1. This CDR3 contains 15 residues. Germline assignment: CDR1 SGHRS and CDR2 YFSETQ. V gave up 4 bases and J gave up 3 bases; unmatched junction bases: 6. CDR3 DNA: TGCGCCAGCAGCACCGACAGGGGGCGGCACACTGAAGCTTTCTTT. Residues: CASSTDRGRHTEAFF.

This clone is a singleton in its sample. The CDR3 nucleotides are TGTGCCAGCTCCGAGCGGGGGGATAAGCAGTTCTTC. Encoded protein: CASSERGDKQFF. The chain uses TRBV18 and TRBJ2-1; 9 bases fit TRBD2. The CDR3 totals 12 residues. The J segment lost 11 bases and the V segment lost 6 bases, leaving 5 bases of the junction unmatched. CDR1 is KGHSH and CDR2 is LQKENI in the germline V gene.

The CDR3, as DNA: TGTGCCAGCACCCCGGACGGGATGGGTGGCTACACCTTC. Residues: CASTPDGMGGYTF. The V gene is TRBV7-2, the J gene TRBJ1-2; D is undetermined. CDR1 is SGHTA, CDR2 FQGNSA, per germline. The CDR3 is 13 amino acids. V dropped 7 bases and J dropped 7 bases, with 16 bases sitting between them.

This clone was counted a single time. The chain uses TRBV2 and TRBJ1-1, with unresolved D. Germline V gene data show CDR1 as SNHLY and CDR2 as FYNNEI. CDR3 length equals 13 residues. Trimming took 4 bases from V and 2 from J, leaving 8 bases between them. CDR3 sequence (DNA): TGTGCCAGCAGTGGGGCAGAAAACACTGAAGCTTTCTTT. It codes for CASSGAENTEAFF. Full variable domain (rest looked up from reference TRBV2 and TRBJ1-1): EPEVTQTPSHQVTQMGQEVILRCVPISNHLYFYWYRQILGQKVEFLVSFYNNEISEKSEIFDDQFSVERPDGSNFTLKIRSTKLEDSAMYFCASSGAENTEAFFGQGTRLTVV.

The V and J genes are TRBV11-2 and TRBJ1-3; the D gene is possibly TRBD1 (6 bases). The CDR3 spans 16 residues. Per germline, CDR1 SGHAT and CDR2 FQNNGV. Trimming stripped 3 bases from V and 8 bases from J, with 20 bases between. The CDR3 protein is CASSFLGEPGVDTIYF. In nucleotides, the CDR3 is TGTGCCAGCAGCTTTTTAGGCGAGCCAGGGGTGGACACCATATATTTT.

This clone was detected only a few times. V usage is TRBV4-2 and J usage is TRBJ2-5; 13 positions agree with TRBD2. CDR3 length: 19 amino acids. CDR1 is LGHNA, CDR2 YNFKEQ, per germline. Unmatched junction bases numbered 13, after V lost 2 bases and J lost 4 bases. CDR3 nucleotides: TGTGCCAGCAGCCAAAAACTACTAGCGGGGGGGGAAACGGGAGAGACCCAGTACTTC. It translates to CASSQKLLAGGETGETQYF.

This clone came up once. The chain joins TRBV28 to TRBJ1-1; 8 bases agree with TRBD1. The germline CDR1 and CDR2 sequences are MDHEN and SYDVKM. The CDR3 spans 14 residues. The V gene end was trimmed by 5 bases and the J gene end by 6 bases; junction bases not matched to a gene: 8. The CDR3 spells CASSPPDRGSEAFF. The CDR3 bases are TGTGCCAGCAGTCCACCCGACAGGGGCTCTGAAGCTTTCTTT. The entire variable domain, with the rest obtained from reference TRBV28 and TRBJ1-1, is as follows: DVKVTQSSRYLVKRTGEKVFLECVQDMDHENMFWYRQDPGLGLRLIYFSYDVKMKEKGDIPEGYSVSREKKERFSLILESASTNQTSMYLCASSPPDRGSEAFFGQGTRLTVV.

J is TRBJ2-1 and V is TRBV5-4, with 11 bases identical to TRBD2. The CDR3 contains 16 residues. The ends lost 5 bases at V and 0 bases at J; junction bases unmatched: 4. Germline V gene data show CDR1 as SGHNT and CDR2 as YYREEE (reference sequence). The CDR3: CASSVAGGSSYNEQFF. CDR3 coding DNA: TGTGCCAGCAGTGTAGCGGGGGGGAGCTCCTACAATGAGCAGTTCTTC. The full variable domain, in which reference TRBV5-4 and TRBJ2-1 provide the parts outside the CDR3, is ETGVTQSPTHLIKTRGQQVTLRCSSQSGHNTVSWYQQALGQGPQFIFQYYREEENGRGNFPPRFSGLQFPNYSSELNVNALELDDSALYLCASSVAGGSSYNEQFFGPGTRLTVL.